This record covers a single T cell receptor beta chain. The data belong to a study of blood T cell repertoires in COVID-19. As for the study in general: Samples representing acute and convalescent COVID-19 were sourced from the United States, Italy and Spain. PBMCs, B-cell-depleted T cells, or T cells provided the cDNA or gDNA that made up the material.

Trimming stripped 6 bases from V and 2 bases from J, with 14 bases between. Germline values: CDR1 SNHLY, CDR2 FYNNEI. The CDR3 spans 15 residues. As handled by the study authors: Amplifying reference gene primers gave estimates of nucleated cell counts. TCRdb keeps only in-frame clones here, not all; method: immunoSEQ multiplex PCR. V and J calls and clone size come straight from that table; D and trimming were deduced from the DNA. The repertoire holds 160,000 or so clones, with around 90% as singletons. The sequenced sample was peripheral blood. This clonotype was sampled from a woman aged 45-65 years with acute or convalescent COVID-19. J is TRBJ1-5 and V is TRBV2; D possibly corresponds to TRBD1 (6 bases). Here the CDR3 DNA reads TGTGCCAGCAGCCAACAGGGAGCGCGCAATCAGCCCCAGCATTTT. Its protein is CASSQQGARNQPQHF.